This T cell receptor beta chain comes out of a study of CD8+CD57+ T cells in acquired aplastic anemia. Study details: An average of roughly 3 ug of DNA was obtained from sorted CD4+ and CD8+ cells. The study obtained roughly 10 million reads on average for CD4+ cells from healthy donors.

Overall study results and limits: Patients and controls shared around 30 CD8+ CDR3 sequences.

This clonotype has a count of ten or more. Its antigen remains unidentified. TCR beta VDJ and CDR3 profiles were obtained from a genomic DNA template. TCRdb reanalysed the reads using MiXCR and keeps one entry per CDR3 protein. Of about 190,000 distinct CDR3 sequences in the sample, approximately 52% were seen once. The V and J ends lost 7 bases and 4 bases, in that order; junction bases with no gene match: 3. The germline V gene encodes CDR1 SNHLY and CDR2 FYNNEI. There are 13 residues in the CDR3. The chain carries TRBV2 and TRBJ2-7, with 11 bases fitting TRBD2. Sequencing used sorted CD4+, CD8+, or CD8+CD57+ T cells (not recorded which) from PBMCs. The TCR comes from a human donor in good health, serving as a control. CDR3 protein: CASMLAGGYEQYF. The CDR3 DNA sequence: TGTGCCAGCATGCTAGCGGGAGGATACGAGCAGTACTTC. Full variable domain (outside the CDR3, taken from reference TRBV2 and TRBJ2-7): EPEVTQTPSHQVTQMGQEVILRCVPISNHLYFYWYRQILGQKVEFLVSFYNNEISEKSEIFDDQFSVERPDGSNFTLKIRSTKLEDSAMYFCASMLAGGYEQYFGPGTRLTVT.